The 7 T cell receptor beta chains in this list originate from one sample, sequenced in a study of CD4+ T cells in melanoma. Sequenced by immunoSEQ multiplex PCR; TCRdb stores in-frame clones only, minus some. This table holds about 10,000 clones, 65% to 70% found once. The sequenced sample was cells from a culture (not recorded whether cultured in vitro). All receptors come from a human donor with melanoma.

V is TRBV7-9 and J is TRBJ1-2; no clear D. The CDR3 totals 13 residues. The V gene lost 2 bases and the J gene lost 8 bases, with 12 bases spanning the gap. Germline CDR1 and CDR2: SEHNR and FQNEAQ (reference sequence). CDR3 loop: CASSLTTEDGYTF. CDR3 DNA: TGTGCCAGCAGCTTAACCACAGAGGACGGCTACACCTTC.

This rearrangement joins TRBV15 to TRBJ2-7; the match to TRBD2 covers 7 bases. This CDR3 is 15 amino acids long. V dropped 1 base and J dropped 7; count of bases not matched to a gene: 10. CDR1 is LNHNV and CDR2 is YYDKDF in the germline V gene (reference sequence). In DNA form, the CDR3 reads TGTGCCACCAGCAGAGGACTAGCCAACTTACGTGAGCAGTACTTC. Translation gives CATSRGLANLREQYF.

This clone is a singleton in its sample. The rearrangement joins TRBV2 to TRBJ2-3; unclear D gene. This CDR3 region has 14 residues. Germline-derived CDR1 and CDR2 are SNHLY and FYNNEI. V lost 6 bases and J lost 0, with 10 bases in between. The CDR3 DNA reads as TGTGCCAGCAGGACAAACCCTAGCACAGATACGCAGTATTTT. Translating gives CASRTNPSTDTQYF.

This clone was seen a handful of times. CDR3 DNA: TGTGCCAGCAGGCCTACCAGCGGGGGCCCGTACTTC. This sequence encodes CASRPTSGGPYF. V and J are TRBV11-2 and TRBJ2-5, with 8 bases identical to TRBD2. The CDR3 runs 12 residues. The trim removed 6 bases at V and 13 bases at J, leaving 10 bases unmatched. CDR1 SGHAT and CDR2 FQNNGV come from the germline V gene.

The chain carries TRBV11-2 and TRBJ1-4, with 10 bases identical to TRBD1. The CDR3 is made up of 15 amino acids. Germline V lookup: CDR1 SGHAT, CDR2 FQNNGV. After removal of 7 bases from V and 11 bases from J, the junction contained 13 bases not matched to a gene. The CDR3 DNA follows: TGTGCCAGCACCTCAAGGACAGGGGGTATAATCAAACTGTTTTTT. Translating gives CASTSRTGGIIKLFF.

This clone was observed a few times. The rearrangement joins TRBV7-8 to TRBJ2-5; the D call may be TRBD1 or TRBD2 (5 bases each). The CDR3 has 16 amino acids. The V gene lost 8 bases and the J gene lost 4 bases, with 23 bases spanning the gap. The germline CDR1 and CDR2 sequences are SGHVS and FQNEAQ. As DNA, the CDR3 is TGTGCCAGCCGAGAGGATAGACTACTGAGGGGAGAGACCCAGTACTTC. This gives the protein CASREDRLLRGETQYF.

The chain links TRBV5-1 to TRBJ2-5; 12 bases align to TRBD2. Looked up from germline, CDR1 is SGHRS and CDR2 is YFSETQ. This CDR3 spans 16 amino acids. The V gene end was trimmed by 5 bases and the J gene end by 7 bases; junction bases not matched to a gene: 12. CDR3 bases: TGCGCCAGCAGTCCAATACTAGCGGGGGGATTCCGGACCCAGTACTTC. Protein product: CASSPILAGGFRTQYF.